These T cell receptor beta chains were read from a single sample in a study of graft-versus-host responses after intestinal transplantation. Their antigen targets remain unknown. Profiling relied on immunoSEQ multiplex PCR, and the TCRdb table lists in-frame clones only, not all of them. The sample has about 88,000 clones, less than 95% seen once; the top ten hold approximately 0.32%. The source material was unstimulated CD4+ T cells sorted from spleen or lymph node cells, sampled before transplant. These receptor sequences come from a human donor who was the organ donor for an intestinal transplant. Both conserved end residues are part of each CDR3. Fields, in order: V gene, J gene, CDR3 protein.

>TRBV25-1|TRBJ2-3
CASSEYSPDTQYF
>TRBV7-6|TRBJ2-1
CASSFRGLAGNEQFF
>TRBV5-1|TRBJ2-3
CASSVTTGVTDTQYF
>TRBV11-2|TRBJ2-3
CASSSPSGQGFTDTQYF
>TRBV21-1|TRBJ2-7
CASSKTQGAGEIVCEQYF
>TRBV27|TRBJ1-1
CASSRRSGQSNTEAFF
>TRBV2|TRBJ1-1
CASSPGDLNTEAFF
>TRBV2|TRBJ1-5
CASSEEGGNQPQHF
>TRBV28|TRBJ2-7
CASGGCGTAHYEQYF
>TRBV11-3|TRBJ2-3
CASSLGTGHTDTQYF
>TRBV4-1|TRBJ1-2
CASSQADRGGRGYTF
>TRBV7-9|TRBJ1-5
CASSLATGTGNVQPQHF
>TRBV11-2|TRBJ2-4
CASSARLARQYF
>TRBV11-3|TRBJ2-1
CASSLDSAQGGYNEQFF
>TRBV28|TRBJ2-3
CASSSQRPLVDTQYF
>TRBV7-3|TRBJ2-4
CASSLGQSKNIQYF
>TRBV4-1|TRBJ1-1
CASSERVNTEAFF
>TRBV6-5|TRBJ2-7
CATNRGHYEQYF
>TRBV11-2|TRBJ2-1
CASSLGKGQGLWDEQFF
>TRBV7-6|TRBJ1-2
CASSLAAGQVYGYTF
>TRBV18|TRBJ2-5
CASSPREIRTQETQYF
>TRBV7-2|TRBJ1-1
CASSLRQSIEAFF
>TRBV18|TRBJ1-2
CASSPPGRGPGYTF
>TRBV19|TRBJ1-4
CASSMNARGREKLFF
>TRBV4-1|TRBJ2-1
CASSRPPLGQGAYNEQFF
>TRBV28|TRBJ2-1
CASIVARGSYNEQFF
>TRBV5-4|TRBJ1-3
CASSQGQAGGSGNTIYF
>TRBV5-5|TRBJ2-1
CASSRGLAGGRISYNEQFF
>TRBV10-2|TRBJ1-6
CASRMFGSANSPLHF
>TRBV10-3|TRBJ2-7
CAIKVTDSPEQYF
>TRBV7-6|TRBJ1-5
CASGEGTLNQPQHF
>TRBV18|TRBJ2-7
CASSPDRGREQYF
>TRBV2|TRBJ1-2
CASSYDRLFYGYTF
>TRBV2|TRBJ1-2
CASSDSGYGYTF
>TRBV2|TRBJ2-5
CASNLETETQYF
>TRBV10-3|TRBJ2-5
CAISVAGGQETQYF
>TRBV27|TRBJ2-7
CASRLSTGDGYEQYF
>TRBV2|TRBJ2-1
CASSRTQNLNEQFF
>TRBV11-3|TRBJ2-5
CASSRRLNQETQYF
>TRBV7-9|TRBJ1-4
CASSQTAYNEKLFF
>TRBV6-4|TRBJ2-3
CASSDAGRNTQYF
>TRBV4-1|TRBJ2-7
CASSPFSTPYEQYF
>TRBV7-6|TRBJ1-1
CASRLTGWSECTEAFF
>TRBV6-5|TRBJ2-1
CASSAPAGGYNEQFF
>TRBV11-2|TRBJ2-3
CASSPGDLADTQYF
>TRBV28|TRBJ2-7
CASTRTLAGGPDEQYF
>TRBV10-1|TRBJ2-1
CASSDERGAGEQFF
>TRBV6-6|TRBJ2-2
CASSYPDRGSRELFF
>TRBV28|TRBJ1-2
CASSLQGAVYGYTF
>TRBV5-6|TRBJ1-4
CASSLAGAANNEKLFF
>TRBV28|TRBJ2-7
CASRQGSYEQYF
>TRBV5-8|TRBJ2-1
CASSTRLALSYNEQFF
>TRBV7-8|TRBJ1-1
CASSSRTGSTEAFF
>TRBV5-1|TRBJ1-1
CASSLAGMNTEAFF
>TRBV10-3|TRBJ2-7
CAISEQGPRYEQYF
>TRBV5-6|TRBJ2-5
CASSLAGTTLETQYF
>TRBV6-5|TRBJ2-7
CASTPLAGGPYEQYF
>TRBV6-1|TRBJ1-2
CASTKTDGFYGYTF
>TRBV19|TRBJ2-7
CASSIESGRPYEQYF
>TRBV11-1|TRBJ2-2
CASSLDSVNTGELFF